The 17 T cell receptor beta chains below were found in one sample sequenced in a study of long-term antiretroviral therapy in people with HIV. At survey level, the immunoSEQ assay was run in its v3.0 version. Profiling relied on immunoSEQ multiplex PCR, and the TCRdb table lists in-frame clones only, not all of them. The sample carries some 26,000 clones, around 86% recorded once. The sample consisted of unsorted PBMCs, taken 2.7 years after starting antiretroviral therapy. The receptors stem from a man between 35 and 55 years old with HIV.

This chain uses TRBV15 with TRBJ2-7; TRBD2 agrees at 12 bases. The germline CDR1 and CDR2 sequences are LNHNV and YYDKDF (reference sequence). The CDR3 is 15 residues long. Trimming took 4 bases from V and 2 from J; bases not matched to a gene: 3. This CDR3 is CATSTTSGRPYEQYF. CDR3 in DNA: TGTGCCACCAGCACCACTAGCGGGAGGCCCTACGAGCAGTACTTC. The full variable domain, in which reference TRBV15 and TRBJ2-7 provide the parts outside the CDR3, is DAMVIQNPRYQVTQFGKPVTLSCSQTLNHNVMYWYQQKSSQAPKLLFHYYDKDFNNEADTPDNFQSRRPNTSFCFLDIRSPGLGDTAMYLCATSTTSGRPYEQYFGPGTRLTVT.

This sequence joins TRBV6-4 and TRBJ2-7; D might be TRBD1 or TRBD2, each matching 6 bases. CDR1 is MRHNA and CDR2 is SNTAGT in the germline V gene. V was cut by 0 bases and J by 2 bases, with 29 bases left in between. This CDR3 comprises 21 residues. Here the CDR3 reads CASSDSNSSPVRGLTTYEQYF. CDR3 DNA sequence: TGTGCCAGCAGTGACTCGAATTCGTCCCCGGTACGGGGGCTCACGACCTACGAGCAGTACTTC.

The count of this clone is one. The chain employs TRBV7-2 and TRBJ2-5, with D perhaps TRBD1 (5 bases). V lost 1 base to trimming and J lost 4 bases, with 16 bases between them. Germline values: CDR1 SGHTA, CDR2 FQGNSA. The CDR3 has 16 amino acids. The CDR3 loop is CASSLVGPIQGETQYF. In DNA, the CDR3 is TGTGCCAGCAGCTTAGTGGGGCCAATTCAGGGAGAGACCCAGTACTTC.

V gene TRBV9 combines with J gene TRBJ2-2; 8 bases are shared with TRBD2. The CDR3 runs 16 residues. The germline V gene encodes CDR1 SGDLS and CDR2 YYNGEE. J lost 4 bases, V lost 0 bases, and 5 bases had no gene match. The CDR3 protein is CASSVGPSGSTGELFF. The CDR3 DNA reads TGTGCCAGCAGCGTAGGTCCGAGCGGGAGCACCGGGGAGCTGTTTTTT.

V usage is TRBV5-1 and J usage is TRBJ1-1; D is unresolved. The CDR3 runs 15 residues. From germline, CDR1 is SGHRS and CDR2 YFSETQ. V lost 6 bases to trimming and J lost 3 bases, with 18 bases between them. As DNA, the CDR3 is TGCGCCAGCATTAAGGACGGGAGAGACTACACTGAAGCTTTCTTT. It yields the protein CASIKDGRDYTEAFF.

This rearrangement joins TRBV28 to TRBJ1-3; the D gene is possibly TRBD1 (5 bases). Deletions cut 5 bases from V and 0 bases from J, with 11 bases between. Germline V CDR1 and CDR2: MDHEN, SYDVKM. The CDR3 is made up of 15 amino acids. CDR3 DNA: TGTGCCAGCAGTCTAGGACAAGGCTCTGGAAACACCATATATTTT. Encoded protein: CASSLGQGSGNTIYF.

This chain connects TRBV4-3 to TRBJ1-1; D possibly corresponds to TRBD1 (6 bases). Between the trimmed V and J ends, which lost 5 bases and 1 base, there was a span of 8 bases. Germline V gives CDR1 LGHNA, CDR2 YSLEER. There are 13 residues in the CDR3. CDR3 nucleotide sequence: TGCGCCAGCAGCTCGGACAGGAACACTGAAGCTTTCTTT. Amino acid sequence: CASSSDRNTEAFF.

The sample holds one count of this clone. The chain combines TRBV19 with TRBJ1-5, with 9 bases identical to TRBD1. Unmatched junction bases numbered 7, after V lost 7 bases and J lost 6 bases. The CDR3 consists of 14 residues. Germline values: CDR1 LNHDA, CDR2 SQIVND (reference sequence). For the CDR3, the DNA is TGTGCCAGTACCCCCGACAGGGGGGCTCAGCCCCAGCATTTT. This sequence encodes CASTPDRGAQPQHF.

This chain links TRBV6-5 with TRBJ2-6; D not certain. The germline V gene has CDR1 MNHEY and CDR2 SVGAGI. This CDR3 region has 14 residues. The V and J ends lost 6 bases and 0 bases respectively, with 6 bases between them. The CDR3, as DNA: TGTGCCAGCAGCCTAAACTCTGGGGCCAACGTCCTGACTTTC. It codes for CASSLNSGANVLTF.

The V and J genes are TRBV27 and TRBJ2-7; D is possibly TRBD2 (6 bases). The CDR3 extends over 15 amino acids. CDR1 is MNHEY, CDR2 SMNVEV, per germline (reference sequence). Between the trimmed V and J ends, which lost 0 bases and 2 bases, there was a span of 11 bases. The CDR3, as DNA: TGTGCCAGCAGTTTATCTGGCGGGGCAACCTACGAGCAGTACTTC. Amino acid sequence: CASSLSGGATYEQYF.

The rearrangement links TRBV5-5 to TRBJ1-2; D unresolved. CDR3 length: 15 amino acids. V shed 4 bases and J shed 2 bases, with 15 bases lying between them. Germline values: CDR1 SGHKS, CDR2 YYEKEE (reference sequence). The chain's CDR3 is CASSTGPTENYGYTF. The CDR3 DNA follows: TGTGCCAGCAGCACTGGGCCTACGGAGAACTATGGCTACACCTTC.

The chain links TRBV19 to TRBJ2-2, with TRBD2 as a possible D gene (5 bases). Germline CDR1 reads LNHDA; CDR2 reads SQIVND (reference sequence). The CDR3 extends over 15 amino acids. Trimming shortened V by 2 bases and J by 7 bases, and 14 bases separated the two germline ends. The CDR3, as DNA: TGTGCCAGTAGTATACTCTATGACCGGGGCGGGGAGCTGTTTTTT. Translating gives CASSILYDRGGELFF.

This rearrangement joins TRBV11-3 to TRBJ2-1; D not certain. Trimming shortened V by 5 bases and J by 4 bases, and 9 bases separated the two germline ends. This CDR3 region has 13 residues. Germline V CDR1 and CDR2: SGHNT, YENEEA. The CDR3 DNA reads TGTGCCAGCAGCCCCCAGACTTACAATGAGCAGTTCTTC. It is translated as CASSPQTYNEQFF.

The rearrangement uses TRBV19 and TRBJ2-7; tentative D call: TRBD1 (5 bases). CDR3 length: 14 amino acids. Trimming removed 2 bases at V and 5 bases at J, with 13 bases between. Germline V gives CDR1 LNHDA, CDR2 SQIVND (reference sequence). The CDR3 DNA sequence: TGTGCCAGTAGTATATCGACAGAGGCGGACGAGCAGTACTTC. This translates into CASSISTEADEQYF.

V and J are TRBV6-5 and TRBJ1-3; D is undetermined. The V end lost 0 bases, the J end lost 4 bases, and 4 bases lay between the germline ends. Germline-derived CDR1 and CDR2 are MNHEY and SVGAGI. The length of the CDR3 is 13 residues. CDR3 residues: CASSYSSGNTIYF. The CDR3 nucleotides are TGTGCCAGCAGTTACTCGAGCGGAAACACCATATATTTT.

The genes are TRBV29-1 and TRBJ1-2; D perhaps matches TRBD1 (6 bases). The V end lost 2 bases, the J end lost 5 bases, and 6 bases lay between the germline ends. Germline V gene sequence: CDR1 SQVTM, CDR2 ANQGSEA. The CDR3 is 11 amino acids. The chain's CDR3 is CSVEQGYGYTF. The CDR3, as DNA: TGCAGCGTTGAACAGGGGTATGGCTACACCTTC.

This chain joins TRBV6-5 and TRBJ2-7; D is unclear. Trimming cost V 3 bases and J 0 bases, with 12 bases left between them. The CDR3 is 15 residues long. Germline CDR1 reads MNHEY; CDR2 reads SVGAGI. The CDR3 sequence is CASSYSTLSSYEQYF. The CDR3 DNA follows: TGTGCCAGCAGTTATAGTACTCTTAGCTCCTACGAGCAGTACTTC.